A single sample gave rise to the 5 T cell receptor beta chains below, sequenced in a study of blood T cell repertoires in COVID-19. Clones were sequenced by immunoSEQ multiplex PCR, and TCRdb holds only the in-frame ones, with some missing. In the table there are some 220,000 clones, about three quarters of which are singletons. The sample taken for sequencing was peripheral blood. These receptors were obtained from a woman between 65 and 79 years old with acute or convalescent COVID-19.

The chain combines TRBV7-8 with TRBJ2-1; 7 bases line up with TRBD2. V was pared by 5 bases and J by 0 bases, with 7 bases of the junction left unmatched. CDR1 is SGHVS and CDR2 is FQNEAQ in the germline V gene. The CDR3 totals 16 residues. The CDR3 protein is CASSPGRGSSYNEQFF. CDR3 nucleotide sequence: TGTGCCAGCAGCCCTGGGCGCGGGAGCTCCTACAATGAGCAGTTCTTC. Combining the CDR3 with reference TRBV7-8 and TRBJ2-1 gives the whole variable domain GAGVSQSPRYKVAKRGQDVALRCDPISGHVSLFWYQQALGQGPEFLTYFQNEAQLDKSGLPSDRFFAERPEGSVSTLKIQRTQQEDSAVYLCASSPGRGSSYNEQFFGPGTRLTVL.

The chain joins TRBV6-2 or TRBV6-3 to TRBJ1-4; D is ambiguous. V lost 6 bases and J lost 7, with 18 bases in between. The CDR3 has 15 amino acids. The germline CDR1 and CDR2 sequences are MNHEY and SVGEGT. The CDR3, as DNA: TGTGCCAGCAGCAACCCGGGTCCATCGGGTGAAAAACTGTTTTTT. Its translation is CASSNPGPSGEKLFF.

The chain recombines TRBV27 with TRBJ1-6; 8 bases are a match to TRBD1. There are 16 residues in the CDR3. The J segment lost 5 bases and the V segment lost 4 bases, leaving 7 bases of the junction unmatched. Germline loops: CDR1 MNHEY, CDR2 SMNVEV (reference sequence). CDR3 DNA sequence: TGTGCCAGCAGTTCCGGGACAGGAGTCAATAATTCACCCCTCCACTTT. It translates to CASSSGTGVNNSPLHF.

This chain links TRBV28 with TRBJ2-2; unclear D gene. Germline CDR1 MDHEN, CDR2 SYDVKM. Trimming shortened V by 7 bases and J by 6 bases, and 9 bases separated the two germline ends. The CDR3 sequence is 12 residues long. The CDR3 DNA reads TGTGCCAGCAAATCCCCTCCCGGGGAGCTGTTTTTT. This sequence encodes CASKSPPGELFF.

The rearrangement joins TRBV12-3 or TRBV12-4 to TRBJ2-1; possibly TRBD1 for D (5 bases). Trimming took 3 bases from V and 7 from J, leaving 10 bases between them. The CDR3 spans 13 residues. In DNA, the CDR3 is TGTGCCAGCAGTTTGGCAGGGCGGAATGAGCAGTTCTTC. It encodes CASSLAGRNEQFF.